This T cell receptor beta chain stems from a study of blood T cells in healthy people across ages. There are a few counts of this clonotype. A second 7 to 11 cycle PCR used barcoded and J-beta primers. TCRdb redid the calling of the 5' RACE reads with MiXCR, one entry per CDR3 protein. The sample shows about 1.8 million distinct CDR3 sequences, around 48% of them seen only once. Germline CDR1 reads DFQATT; CDR2 reads SNEGSKA (reference sequence). Trimming removed 3 bases at V and 6 bases at J, with 12 bases between. This CDR3 contains 14 residues. This clonotype was sampled from a middle-aged woman in good health. The specimen was blood. V is TRBV20-1 and J is TRBJ1-6; D remains unclear. CDR3 amino acids: CSARRSIINSPLHF. The CDR3 nucleotides read TGCAGTGCTAGGCGTAGTATTATTAATTCACCCCTCCACTTT.